Given below is one T cell receptor beta chain in context. The sample comes from a study of control samples from healthy donors and cancer patients. There are 14 residues in the CDR3. V lost 5 bases and J 12 bases, leaving 22 bases between the germline ends. The V gene's germline CDR1 is SGHNT and CDR2 YENEEA. Profiled with immunoSEQ multiplex PCR; TCRdb holds only in-frame clones, not every one. The data show about 89,000 clones, 85% to 90% seen once. The source material was blood. The sequence derives from a woman aged 40 to 50 in good health. The J gene is TRBJ1-2, the V gene TRBV11-3; a weak D match, TRBD1 (6 bases). CDR3 DNA sequence: TGTGCCAGCAGCCCCAGGGGCGGTTTGTACGGAAACACCTTC. Amino acids: CASSPRGGLYGNTF.